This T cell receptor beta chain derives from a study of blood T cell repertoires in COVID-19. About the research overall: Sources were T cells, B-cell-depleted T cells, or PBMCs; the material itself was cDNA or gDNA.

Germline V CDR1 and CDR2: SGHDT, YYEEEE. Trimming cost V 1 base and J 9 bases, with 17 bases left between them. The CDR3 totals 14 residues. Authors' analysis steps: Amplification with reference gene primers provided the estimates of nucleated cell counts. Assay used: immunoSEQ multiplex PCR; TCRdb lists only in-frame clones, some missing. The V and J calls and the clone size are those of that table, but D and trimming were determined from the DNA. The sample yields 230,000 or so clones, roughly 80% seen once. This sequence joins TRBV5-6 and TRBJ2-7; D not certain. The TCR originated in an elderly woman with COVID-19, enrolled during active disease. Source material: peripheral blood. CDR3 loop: CASSLLGAPLAQYF. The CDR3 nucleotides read TGTGCCAGCAGCTTGCTCGGAGCTCCGCTCGCGCAGTACTTC.